The sequence of this T cell receptor beta chain was determined in a study of blood T cell repertoires in COVID-19 (dated by TCRdb to about 2020). Concerning the study at large: Recovered participants in ImmuneRACE Cohort 3 were defined as having two consecutive negative NP/OP PCR tests, clearance from a healthcare professional, or resolution of symptoms. The collaborator samples originated in the United States, Italy and Spain and spanned the acute and convalescent phases of COVID-19. The prospective study material was composed of cDNA or gDNA derived from T cells, B-cell-depleted T cells, or PBMCs. The dataset comprised deeply sampled blood TCRbeta repertoires from subjects exposed to, actively infected with, or recovered from COVID-19. The repertoires were released in a freely available public database meant as a resource for research on the immune response to SARS-CoV-2. The samples were drawn from two sources: the first 160 participants of the ongoing ImmuneRACE study, and fewer than 1,500 subjects contributed by 6 global collaborators. The sample metadata nearly always contained a de-identified subject ID, COVID-19 status, age in years and sex. Where available, HLA class I and class II types were obtained from metadata supplied by the sample provider rather than from assay-based typing.

The investigation overall reported the following: The amount of clinical and demographic metadata varied by source and participant and was provided uncurated.

Enrolling through a virtual design, the prospective study's participants ranged in age from roughly 18 to 89 years and lived across 20 to 30 United States geographic areas. In the prospective study, cohorts were assigned on the basis of participant-reported clinical history obtained from a screening survey and a study questionnaire. In the prospective study, mobile phlebotomists collected whole blood, serum and a nasopharyngeal or oropharyngeal swab from each participant. Over a roughly 2-month period, participants in the prospective study had the option of providing additional blood draws and questionnaires. Blood samples from the prospective study were shipped frozen or at room temperature prior to DNA extraction. V loses 5 bases, J loses 4 bases, and the germline ends lie 14 bases apart. Taken from cysteine to phenylalanine, the CDR3 has 13 residues. Of the read, only the CDR3 DNA is kept; its 39 bases are in frame from base 1. As encoded in the germline V gene (reference sequence), CDR1 is GTSNPN while CDR2 is SVGIG.

TCRbeta CDR3 regions were amplified from genomic DNA by means of the immunoSEQ Assay, a bias-controlled multiplex PCR. The paper's processing steps were these. Nucleated cell counts per sample were estimated from amplification of reference gene primers within the assay. To quantify the absolute abundance of each unique TCRbeta CDR3 rearrangement, sequence reads were collapsed and filtered. For each sample, productive Simpson clonality was calculated as the square root of Simpson's diversity index over productive rearrangements. In its TCRdb copy, this immuneACCESS table keeps in-frame sequences only and misses some clones. Where compared with another copy, unresolved V genes explain less than half of these, and the others have no known cause. Clone size and V and J calls were adopted from that table, with D and trimming inferred from the DNA. This sample holds roughly 150,000 clones; around 80% were observed only once. Roughly 19% of the sample goes to the ten largest clones.

This clone showed up just a few times. The clone's antigen remains unknown. Nothing much larger sits one base from this clone, and base qualities are not available. The rearrangement combines TRBV30 with TRBJ1-2; D gene: possibly TRBD1, on 5 matching bases. Sequencing was done on a sample of PBMCs or T cells enriched from blood (not recorded which). The TCR was taken from a woman in her seventies in a cohort exposed to, infected with or recovered from COVID-19 (not recorded which). The bases are TGTGCCTGGTCCGTGGGGCTCGGCTATGGCTACACCTTC. Translated, this gives CAWSVGLGYGYTF.